This T cell receptor (beta chain) was identified in a study of cytomegalovirus exposure and HLA in healthy donors. Study at large: Of all 400 or so donors who were genotyped, roughly 81% belonged to the Caucasian-associated ancestry cluster. Study results and caveats: Likely technical artifact: a cluster of highly shared sequence variants.

The CDR3 length is 13 residues. The germline V gene has CDR1 GTSNPN and CDR2 SVGIG (reference sequence). V lost 3 bases to trimming and J lost 5 bases, with 11 bases between them. Primers for the PCR totalled 60 Vbeta and 13 Jbeta. Generated by immunoSEQ multiplex PCR, the TCRdb table keeps only in-frame clones and is missing some. The table shows some 96,000 clones, with roughly three quarters occurring only once. With respect to this clone: Its target is not known.

The rearrangement uses TRBV30 and TRBJ1-5; the D gene is possibly TRBD1 (5 bases). The TCR comes from a female donor in good health and CMV-seronegative. Sequenced sample: PBMCs. CDR3 sequence: CAWSRESDQPQHF. The CDR3 DNA reads TGTGCCTGGAGCAGGGAATCGGATCAGCCCCAGCATTTT.